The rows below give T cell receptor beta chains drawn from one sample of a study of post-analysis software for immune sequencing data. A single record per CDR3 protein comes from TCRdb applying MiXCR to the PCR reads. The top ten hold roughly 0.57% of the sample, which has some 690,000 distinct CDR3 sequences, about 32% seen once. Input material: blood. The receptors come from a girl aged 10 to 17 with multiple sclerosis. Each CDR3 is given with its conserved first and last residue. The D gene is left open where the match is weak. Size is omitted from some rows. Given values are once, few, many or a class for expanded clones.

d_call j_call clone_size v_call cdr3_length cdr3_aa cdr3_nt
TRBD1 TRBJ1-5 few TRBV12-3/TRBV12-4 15 CASSRDRLGNQPQHF TGTGCCAGCAGCCGGGACAGGCTAGGCAATCAGCCCCAGCATTTT
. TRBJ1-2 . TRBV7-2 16 CASSLAGGHYNYGYTF TGTGCCAGCAGCTTAGCGGGCGGGCATTATAACTATGGCTACACCTTC
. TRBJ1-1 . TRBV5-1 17 CASSRWVATGLNTEAFF TGCGCCAGCAGCCGTTGGGTGGCAACAGGGCTGAACACTGAAGCTTTCTTT
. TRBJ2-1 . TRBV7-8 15 CASSPGRALYNEQFF TGTGCCAGCAGCCCTGGACGGGCCCTCTACAATGAGCAGTTCTTC
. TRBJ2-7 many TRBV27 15 CASSPNLGQNYEQYF TGTGCCAGCAGTCCGAACCTCGGCCAGAACTACGAGCAGTACTTC
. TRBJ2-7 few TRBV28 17 CASSFVRGRLRSYEQYF TGTGCCAGCAGTTTTGTCAGGGGCAGGTTACGGTCCTACGAGCAGTACTTC
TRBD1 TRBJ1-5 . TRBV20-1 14 CSATTGQGSQPQHF TGCAGTGCCACCACGGGACAGGGGAGTCAGCCCCAGCATTTT
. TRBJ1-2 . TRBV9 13 CASTGFRNYGYTF TGTGCCAGCACAGGGTTTAGGAACTATGGCTACACCTTC
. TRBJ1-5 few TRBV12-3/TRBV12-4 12 CASRRGDQPQHF TGTGCCAGCCGACGGGGGGATCAGCCCCAGCATTTT
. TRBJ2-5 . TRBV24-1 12 CATSDPGKTQYF TGTGCCACCAGTGACCCGGGGAAGACCCAGTACTTC
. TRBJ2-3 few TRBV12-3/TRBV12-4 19 CASSLAAGSGRSGADTQYF TGTGCCAGCAGTTTAGCCGCGGGATCTGGGAGGAGTGGCGCAGATACGCAGTATTTT
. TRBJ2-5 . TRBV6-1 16 CASSEGPGRGQETQYF TGTGCCAGCAGTGAAGGCCCCGGCAGGGGTCAAGAGACCCAGTACTTC
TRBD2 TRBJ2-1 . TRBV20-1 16 CSADTIGTRDLGEQFF TGCAGTGCTGACACCATTGGGACTAGGGATTTGGGGGAGCAGTTCTTC
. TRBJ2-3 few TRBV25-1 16 CASSRGVSVGTDTQYF TGTGCCAGCAGTAGGGGAGTGTCGGTCGGCACAGATACGCAGTATTTT
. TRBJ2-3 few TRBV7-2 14 CASSLRYPPDTQYF TGTGCCAGCAGCTTACGCTACCCGCCAGATACGCAGTATTTT
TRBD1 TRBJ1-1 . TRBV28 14 CASSRPGTGTEAFF TGTGCCAGCAGTCGTCCCGGGACAGGGACTGAAGCTTTCTTT
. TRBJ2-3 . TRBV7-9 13 CASSRPGPDTQYF TGTGCCAGCAGTCGACCGGGCCCAGATACGCAGTATTTT
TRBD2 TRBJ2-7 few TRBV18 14 CASSWASGTYEQYF TGTGCCAGCTCATGGGCCAGCGGGACCTACGAGCAGTACTTC
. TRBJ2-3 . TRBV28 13 CAGGPFSTDTQYF TGTGCCGGAGGTCCCTTTAGCACAGATACGCAGTATTTT
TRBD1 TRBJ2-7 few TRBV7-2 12 CAVRQGPYEQYF TGTGCTGTCCGACAGGGCCCCTACGAGCAGTACTTC
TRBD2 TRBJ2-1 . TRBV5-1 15 CASSRLAGVVNEQFF TGCGCCAGCAGCCGACTAGCGGGAGTAGTAAATGAGCAGTTCTTC
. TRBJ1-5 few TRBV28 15 CASQGIGFTGQPQHF TGTGCCAGCCAAGGTATAGGGTTTACGGGTCAGCCCCAGCATTTT
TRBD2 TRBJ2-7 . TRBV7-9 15 CASSLNLPREDEQYF TGTGCCAGCAGCCTCAATCTGCCTCGGGAGGACGAGCAGTACTTC
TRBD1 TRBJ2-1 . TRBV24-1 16 CATSDPATGAYNEQFF TGTGCCACCAGTGATCCAGCTACAGGGGCCTACAATGAGCAGTTCTTC
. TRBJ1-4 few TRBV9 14 CASSVAGRNEKLFF TGTGCCAGCAGCGTAGCCGGACGGAATGAAAAACTGTTTTTT
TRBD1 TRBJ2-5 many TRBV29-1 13 CSATNRGKETQYF TGCAGCGCCACCAACAGGGGAAAAGAGACCCAGTACTTC
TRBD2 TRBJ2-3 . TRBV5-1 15 CASGTSGKNTDTQYF TGCGCCAGCGGGACTAGCGGGAAGAACACAGATACGCAGTATTTT
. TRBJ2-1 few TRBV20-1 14 CSARDRGLYNEQFF TGCAGTGCTAGAGATCGGGGCCTATACAATGAGCAGTTCTTC
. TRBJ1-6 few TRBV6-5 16 CASSYSNRAIDSPLHF TGTGCCAGCAGTTACTCGAACAGGGCTATCGATTCACCCCTCCACTTT
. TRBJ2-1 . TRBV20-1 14 CSASGRALRNEQFF TGCAGTGCTAGTGGCAGGGCTCTACGGAATGAGCAGTTCTTC
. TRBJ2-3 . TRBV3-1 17 CASSQDRPGLSTDTQYF TGTGCCAGCAGCCAAGATCGGCCGGGACTGAGCACAGATACGCAGTATTTT
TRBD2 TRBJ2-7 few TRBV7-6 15 CASSSRLGGPNEQYF TGTGCCAGCAGCTCAAGGTTGGGAGGGCCGAACGAGCAGTACTTC
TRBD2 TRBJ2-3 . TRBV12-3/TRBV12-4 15 CASSPLAGVPDTQYF TGTGCCAGCAGTCCTCTAGCGGGAGTGCCAGATACGCAGTATTTT
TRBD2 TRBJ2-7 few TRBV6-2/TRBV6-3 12 CASTERGYEQYF TGTGCCAGCACGGAGCGGGGCTACGAGCAGTACTTC
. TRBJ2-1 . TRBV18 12 CASSTGLDEQFF TGTGCCAGCTCAACAGGGTTGGATGAGCAGTTCTTC
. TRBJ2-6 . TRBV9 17 CVSSARDGTNGANVLTF TGTGTCAGCAGCGCGCGGGACGGCACAAACGGGGCCAACGTCCTGACTTTC
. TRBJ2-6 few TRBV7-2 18 CASSLVAGNPSGANVLTF TGTGCCAGCAGCTTAGTCGCAGGGAACCCCTCTGGGGCCAACGTCCTGACTTTC
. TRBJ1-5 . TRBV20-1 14 CSALIGHINQPQHF TGCAGTGCCCTGATAGGGCACATAAATCAGCCCCAGCATTTT
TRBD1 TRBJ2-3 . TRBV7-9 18 CASSLGRQGTFSTDTQYF TGTGCCAGCAGCCTCGGAAGACAGGGCACCTTTAGCACAGATACGCAGTATTTT
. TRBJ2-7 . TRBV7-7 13 CASSFASGGEQYF TGTGCCAGCAGCTTTGCGAGCGGTGGAGAGCAGTACTTC
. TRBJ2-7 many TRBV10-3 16 CAISEGVRSRSYEQYF TGTGCCATCAGTGAGGGGGTCAGATCGCGCTCCTACGAGCAGTACTTC
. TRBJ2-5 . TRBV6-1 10 CASKPETQYF TGTGCCAGCAAACCGGAGACCCAGTACTTC
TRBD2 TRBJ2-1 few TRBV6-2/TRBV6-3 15 CASSLSYRGGREQFF TGTGCCAGCAGCCTCAGTTACCGGGGGGGAAGGGAGCAGTTCTTC
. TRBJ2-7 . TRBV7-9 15 CASSPGVAFSYEQYF TGTGCCAGCAGCCCAGGGGTAGCCTTCTCCTACGAGCAGTACTTC
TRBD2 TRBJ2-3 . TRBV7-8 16 CASSGRLAGRTDTQYF TGTGCCAGCAGCGGACGACTAGCGGGACGGACAGATACGCAGTATTTT
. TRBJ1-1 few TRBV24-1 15 CATSDSDLGRTEAFF TGTGCCACCAGTGATTCAGATCTGGGTCGTACTGAAGCTTTCTTT
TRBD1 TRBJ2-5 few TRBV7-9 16 CASSLRVWTGQETQYF TGTGCCAGCAGCTTAAGGGTCTGGACAGGACAAGAGACCCAGTACTTC
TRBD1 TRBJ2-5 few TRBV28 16 CASSSPPTGVQETQYF TGTGCCAGCAGCTCCCCCCCTACAGGGGTCCAAGAGACCCAGTACTTC